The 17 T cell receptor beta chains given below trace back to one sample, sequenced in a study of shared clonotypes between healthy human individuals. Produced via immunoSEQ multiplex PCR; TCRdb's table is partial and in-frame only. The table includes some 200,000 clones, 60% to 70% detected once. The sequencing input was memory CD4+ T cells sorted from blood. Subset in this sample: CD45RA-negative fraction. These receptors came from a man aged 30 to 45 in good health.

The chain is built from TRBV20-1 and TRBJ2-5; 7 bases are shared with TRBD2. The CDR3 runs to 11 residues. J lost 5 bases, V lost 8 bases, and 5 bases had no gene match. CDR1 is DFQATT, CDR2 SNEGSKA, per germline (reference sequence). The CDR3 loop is CSRAGVETQYF. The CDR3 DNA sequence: TGCAGTCGTGCGGGAGTGGAGACCCAGTACTTC.

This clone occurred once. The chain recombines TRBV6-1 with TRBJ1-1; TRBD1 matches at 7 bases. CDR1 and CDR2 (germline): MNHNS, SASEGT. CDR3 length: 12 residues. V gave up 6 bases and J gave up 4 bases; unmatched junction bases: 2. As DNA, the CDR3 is TGTGCCAGCAGAAGACAGGGCACTGAAGCTTTCTTT. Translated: CASRRQGTEAFF.

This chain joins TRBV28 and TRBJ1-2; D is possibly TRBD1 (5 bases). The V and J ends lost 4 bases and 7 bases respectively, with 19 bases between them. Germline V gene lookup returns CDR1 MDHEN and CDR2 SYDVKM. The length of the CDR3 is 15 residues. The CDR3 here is CASSSLLGDRAGYTF. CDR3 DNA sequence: TGTGCCAGCAGTTCCCTGTTGGGGGACCGCGCTGGCTACACCTTC.

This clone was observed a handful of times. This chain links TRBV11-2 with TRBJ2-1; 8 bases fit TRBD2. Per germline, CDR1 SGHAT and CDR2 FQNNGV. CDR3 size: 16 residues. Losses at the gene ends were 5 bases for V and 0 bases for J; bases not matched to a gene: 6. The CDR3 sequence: CASSPVAGRSYNEQFF. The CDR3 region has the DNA TGTGCCAGCAGCCCCGTAGCGGGACGCTCCTACAATGAGCAGTTCTTC.

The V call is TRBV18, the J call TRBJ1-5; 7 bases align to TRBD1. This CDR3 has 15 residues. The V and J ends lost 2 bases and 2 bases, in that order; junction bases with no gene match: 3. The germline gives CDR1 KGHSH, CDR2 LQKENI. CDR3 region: CASSPDRAGNQPQHF. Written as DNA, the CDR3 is TGTGCCAGCTCACCAGACAGGGCTGGCAATCAGCCCCAGCATTTT.

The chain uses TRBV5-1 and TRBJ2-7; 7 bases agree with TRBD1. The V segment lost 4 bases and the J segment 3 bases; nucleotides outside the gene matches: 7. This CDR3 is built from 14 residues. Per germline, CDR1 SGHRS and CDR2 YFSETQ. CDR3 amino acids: CASSATGIGYEQYF. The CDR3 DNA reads TGCGCCAGCAGCGCGACAGGGATTGGCTACGAGCAGTACTTC. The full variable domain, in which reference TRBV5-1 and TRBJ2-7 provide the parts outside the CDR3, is KAGVTQTPRYLIKTRGQQVTLSCSPISGHRSVSWYQQTPGQGLQFLFEYFSETQRNKGNFPGRFSGRQFSNSRSEMNVSTLELGDSALYLCASSATGIGYEQYFGPGTRLTVT.

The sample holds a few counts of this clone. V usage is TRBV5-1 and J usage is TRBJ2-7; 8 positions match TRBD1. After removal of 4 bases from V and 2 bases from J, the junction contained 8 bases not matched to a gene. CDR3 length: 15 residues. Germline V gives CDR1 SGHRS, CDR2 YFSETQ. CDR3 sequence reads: CASSIGQGIAYEQYF. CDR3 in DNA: TGCGCCAGCAGCATTGGACAGGGAATCGCCTACGAGCAGTACTTC. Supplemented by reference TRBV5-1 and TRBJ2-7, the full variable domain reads KAGVTQTPRYLIKTRGQQVTLSCSPISGHRSVSWYQQTPGQGLQFLFEYFSETQRNKGNFPGRFSGRQFSNSRSEMNVSTLELGDSALYLCASSIGQGIAYEQYFGPGTRLTVT.

The DNA of the CDR3 is TGTGCCTGGAGTGGATCCCGCCGGGGCGCCTACGAGCAGTACTTC. Translating it yields CAWSGSRRGAYEQYF. V and J are TRBV30 and TRBJ2-7; D could derive from TRBD1 or TRBD2 (5 bases each). V was trimmed by 1 base and J by 2 bases, leaving 15 bases between them. Germline loops: CDR1 GTSNPN, CDR2 SVGIG (reference sequence). CDR3 length equals 15 residues.

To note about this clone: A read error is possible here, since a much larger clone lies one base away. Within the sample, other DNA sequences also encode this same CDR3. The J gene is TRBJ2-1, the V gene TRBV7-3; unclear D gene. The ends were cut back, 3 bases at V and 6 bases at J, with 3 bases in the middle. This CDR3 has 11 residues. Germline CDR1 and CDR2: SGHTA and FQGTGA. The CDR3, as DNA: TGTGCCAGCAGCTTGGGCAATGAGCAGTTCTTC. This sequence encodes CASSLGNEQFF.

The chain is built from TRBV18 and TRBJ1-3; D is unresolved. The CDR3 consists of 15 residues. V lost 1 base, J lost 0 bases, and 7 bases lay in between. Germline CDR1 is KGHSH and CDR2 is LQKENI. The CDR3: CASSPRQSSGNTIYF. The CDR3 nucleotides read TGTGCCAGCTCACCACGTCAGAGCTCTGGAAACACCATATATTTT. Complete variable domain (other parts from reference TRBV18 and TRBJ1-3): NAGVMQNPRHLVRRRGQEARLRCSPMKGHSHVYWYRQLPEEGLKFMVYLQKENIIDESGMPKERFSAEFPKEGPSILRIQQVVRGDSAAYFCASSPRQSSGNTIYFGEGSWLTVV.

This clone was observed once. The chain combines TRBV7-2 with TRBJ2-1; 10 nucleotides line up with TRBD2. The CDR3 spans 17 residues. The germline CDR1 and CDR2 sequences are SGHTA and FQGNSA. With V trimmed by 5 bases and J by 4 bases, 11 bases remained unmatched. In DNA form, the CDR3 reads TGTGCCAGCAGCCAAGGTCCAAGCGGGGGGGTTTACAATGAGCAGTTCTTC. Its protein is CASSQGPSGGVYNEQFF. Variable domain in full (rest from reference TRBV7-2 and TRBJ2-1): GAGVSQSPSNKVTEKGKDVELRCDPISGHTALYWYRQSLGQGLEFLIYFQGNSAPDKSGLPSDRFSAERTGGSVSTLTIQRTQQEDSAVYLCASSQGPSGGVYNEQFFGPGTRLTVL.

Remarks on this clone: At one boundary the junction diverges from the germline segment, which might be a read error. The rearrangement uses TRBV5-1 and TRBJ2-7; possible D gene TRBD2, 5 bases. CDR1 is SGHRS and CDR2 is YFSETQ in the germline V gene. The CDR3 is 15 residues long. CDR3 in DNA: TGCGCCAGCAGCTTGAATTCAATCTCGGACTTACCACTGAACTTC. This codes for CASSLNSISDLPLNF.

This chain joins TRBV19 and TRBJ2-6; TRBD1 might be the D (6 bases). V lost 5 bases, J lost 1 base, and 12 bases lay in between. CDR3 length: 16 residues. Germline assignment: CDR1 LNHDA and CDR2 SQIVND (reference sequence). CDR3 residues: CASSQITGSGANVLTF. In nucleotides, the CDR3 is TGTGCCAGTAGTCAAATTACAGGGTCTGGGGCCAACGTCCTGACTTTC. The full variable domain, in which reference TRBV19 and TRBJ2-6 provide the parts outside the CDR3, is DGGITQSPKYLFRKEGQNVTLSCEQNLNHDAMYWYRQDPGQGLRLIYYSQIVNDFQKGDIAEGYSVSREKKESFPLTVTSAQKNPTAFYLCASSQITGSGANVLTFGAGSRLTVL.

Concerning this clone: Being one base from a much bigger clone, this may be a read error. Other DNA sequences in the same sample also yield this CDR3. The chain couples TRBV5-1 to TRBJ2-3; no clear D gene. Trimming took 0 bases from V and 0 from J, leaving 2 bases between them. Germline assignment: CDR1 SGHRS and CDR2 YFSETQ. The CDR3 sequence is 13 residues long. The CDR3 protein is CASSLGSTDTQYF. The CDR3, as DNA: TGCGCCAGCAGCTTGGGGAGCACAGATACGCAGTATTTT. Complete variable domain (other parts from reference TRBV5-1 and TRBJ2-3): KAGVTQTPRYLIKTRGQQVTLSCSPISGHRSVSWYQQTPGQGLQFLFEYFSETQRNKGNFPGRFSGRQFSNSRSEMNVSTLELGDSALYLCASSLGSTDTQYFGPGTRLTVL.

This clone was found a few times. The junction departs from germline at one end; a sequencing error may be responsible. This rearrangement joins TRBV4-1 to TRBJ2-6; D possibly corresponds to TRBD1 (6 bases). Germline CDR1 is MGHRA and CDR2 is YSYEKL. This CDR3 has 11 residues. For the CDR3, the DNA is TGCGCCAGCAGCAAGGGGGACCGAGTCGTCTTC. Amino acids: CASSKGDRVVF.

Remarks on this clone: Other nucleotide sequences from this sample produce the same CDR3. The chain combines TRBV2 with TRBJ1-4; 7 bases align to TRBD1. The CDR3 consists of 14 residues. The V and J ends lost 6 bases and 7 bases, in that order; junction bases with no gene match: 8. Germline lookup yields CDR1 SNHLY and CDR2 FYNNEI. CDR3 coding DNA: TGTGCCAGCAGACCAGGACAGGTGTTTGAAAAACTGTTTTTT. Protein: CASRPGQVFEKLFF.

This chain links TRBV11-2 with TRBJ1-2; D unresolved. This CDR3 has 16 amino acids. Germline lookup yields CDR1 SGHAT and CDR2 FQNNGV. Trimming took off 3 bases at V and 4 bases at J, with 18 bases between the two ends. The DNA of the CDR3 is TGTGCCAGCAGCTTGAAGACCCTCTCTTGGGTCTATGGCTACACCTTC. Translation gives CASSLKTLSWVYGYTF.